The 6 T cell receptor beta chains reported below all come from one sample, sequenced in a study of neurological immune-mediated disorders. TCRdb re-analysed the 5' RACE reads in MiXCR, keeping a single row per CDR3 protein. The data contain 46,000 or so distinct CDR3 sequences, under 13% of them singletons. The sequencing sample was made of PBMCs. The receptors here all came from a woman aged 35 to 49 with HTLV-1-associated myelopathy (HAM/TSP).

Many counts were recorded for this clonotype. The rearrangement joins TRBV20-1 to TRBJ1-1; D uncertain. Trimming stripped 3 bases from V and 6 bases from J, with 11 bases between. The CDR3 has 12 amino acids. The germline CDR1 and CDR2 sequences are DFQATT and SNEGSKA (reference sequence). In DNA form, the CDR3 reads TGCAGTGCTAGTAAGTTTGGAGCTGAAGCTTTCTTT. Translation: CSASKFGAEAFF.

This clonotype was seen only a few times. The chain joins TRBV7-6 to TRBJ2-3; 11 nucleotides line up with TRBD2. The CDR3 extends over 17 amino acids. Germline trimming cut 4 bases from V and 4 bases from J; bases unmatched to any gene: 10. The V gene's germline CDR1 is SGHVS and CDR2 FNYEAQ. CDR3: CASSSRLAGWESDTQYF. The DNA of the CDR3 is TGTGCCAGCAGCTCGAGACTAGCGGGGTGGGAGTCAGATACGCAGTATTTT.

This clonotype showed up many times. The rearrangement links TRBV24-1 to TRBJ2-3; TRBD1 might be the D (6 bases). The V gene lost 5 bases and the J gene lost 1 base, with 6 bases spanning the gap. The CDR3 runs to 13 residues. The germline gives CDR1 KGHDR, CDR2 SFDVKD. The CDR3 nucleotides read TGTGCCACCAGTGGGACAGGCACAGATACGCAGTATTTT. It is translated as CATSGTGTDTQYF.

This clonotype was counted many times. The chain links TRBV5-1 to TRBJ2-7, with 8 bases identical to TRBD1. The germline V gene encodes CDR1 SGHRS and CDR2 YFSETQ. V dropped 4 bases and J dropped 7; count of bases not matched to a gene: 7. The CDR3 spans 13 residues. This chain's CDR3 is CASSLGTGREQYF. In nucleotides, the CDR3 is TGCGCCAGCAGCCTCGGGACAGGTCGAGAGCAGTACTTC. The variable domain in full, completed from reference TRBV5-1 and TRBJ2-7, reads KAGVTQTPRYLIKTRGQQVTLSCSPISGHRSVSWYQQTPGQGLQFLFEYFSETQRNKGNFPGRFSGRQFSNSRSEMNVSTLELGDSALYLCASSLGTGREQYFGPGTRLTVT.

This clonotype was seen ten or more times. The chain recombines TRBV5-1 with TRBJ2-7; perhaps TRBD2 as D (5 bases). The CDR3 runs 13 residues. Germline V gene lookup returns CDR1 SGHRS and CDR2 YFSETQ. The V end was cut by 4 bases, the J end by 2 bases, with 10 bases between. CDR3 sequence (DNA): TGCGCCAGCAGCCAGGACTGGACCTACGAGCAGTACTTC. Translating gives CASSQDWTYEQYF.

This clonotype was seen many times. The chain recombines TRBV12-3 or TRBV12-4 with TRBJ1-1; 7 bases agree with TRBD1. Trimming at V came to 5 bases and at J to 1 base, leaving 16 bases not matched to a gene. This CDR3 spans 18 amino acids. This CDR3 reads CASSPRQGTSATNTEAFF. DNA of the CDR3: TGTGCCAGCAGTCCCCGACAGGGTACGAGTGCGACGAACACTGAAGCTTTCTTT.